This TCR beta chain was profiled in a study of T cell changes during pregnancy in multiple sclerosis. The CDR3 has 16 amino acids. Germline lookup yields CDR1 SEHNR and CDR2 FQNEAQ (reference sequence). Germline trimming cut 4 bases from V and 4 bases from J; bases unmatched to any gene: 8. The method was immunoSEQ multiplex PCR; TCRdb's version includes in-frame clones alone and lacks a portion of them. The sample lists some 30,000 clones, 75% to 95% seen once, with about 4.5% in the top ten. The V and J genes are TRBV7-9 and TRBJ1-4; 8 bases line up with TRBD1. The TCR sequence derives from a female donor with multiple sclerosis, enrolled in a pregnancy study. Source: CD8+ T cells from peripheral blood mononuclear cells, taken in the second trimester of pregnancy. The CDR3 DNA follows: TGTGCCAGCAGCTCGTCTCAGGGGGCAGTTAATGAAAAACTGTTTTTT. Residues: CASSSSQGAVNEKLFF.